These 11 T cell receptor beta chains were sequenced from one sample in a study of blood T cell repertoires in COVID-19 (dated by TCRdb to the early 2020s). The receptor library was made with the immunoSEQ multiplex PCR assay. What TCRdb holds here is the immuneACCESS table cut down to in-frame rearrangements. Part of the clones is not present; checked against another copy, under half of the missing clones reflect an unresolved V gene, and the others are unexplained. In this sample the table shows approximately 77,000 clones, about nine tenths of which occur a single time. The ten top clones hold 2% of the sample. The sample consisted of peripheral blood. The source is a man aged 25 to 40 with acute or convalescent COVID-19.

CDR3 in amino acids: CASSPQNSGKSTEAFF. Written as DNA, the CDR3 is TGTGCCAGCTCACCACAGAATTCGGGAAAGAGCACTGAAGCTTTCTTT. The chain uses TRBV18 and TRBJ1-1; D gene uncertain. Deletions cut 1 base from V and 4 bases from J, with 16 bases between. Germline V gives CDR1 KGHSH, CDR2 LQKENI. CDR3 size: 16 residues.

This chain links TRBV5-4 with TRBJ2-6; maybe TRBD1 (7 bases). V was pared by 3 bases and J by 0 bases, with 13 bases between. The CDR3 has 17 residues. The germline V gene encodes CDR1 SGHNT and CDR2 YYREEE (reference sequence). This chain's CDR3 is CASSSAGQISGANVLTF. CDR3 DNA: TGTGCCAGCAGCTCTGCGGGACAGATCTCTGGGGCCAACGTCCTGACTTTC. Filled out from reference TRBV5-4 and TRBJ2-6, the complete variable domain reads ETGVTQSPTHLIKTRGQQVTLRCSSQSGHNTVSWYQQALGQGPQFIFQYYREEENGRGNFPPRFSGLQFPNYSSELNVNALELDDSALYLCASSSAGQISGANVLTFGAGSRLTVL.

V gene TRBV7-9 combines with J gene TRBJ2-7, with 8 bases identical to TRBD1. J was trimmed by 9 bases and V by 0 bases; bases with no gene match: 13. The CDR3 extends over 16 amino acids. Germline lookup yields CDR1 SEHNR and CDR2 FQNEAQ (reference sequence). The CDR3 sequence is CASSLAVAGPGGVQYF. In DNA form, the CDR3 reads TGTGCCAGCAGCTTAGCGGTCGCAGGCCCAGGGGGCGTGCAGTACTTC.

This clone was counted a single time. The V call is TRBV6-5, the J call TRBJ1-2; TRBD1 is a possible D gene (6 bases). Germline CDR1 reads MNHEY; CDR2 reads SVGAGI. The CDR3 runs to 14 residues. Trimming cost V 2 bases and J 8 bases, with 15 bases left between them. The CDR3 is CASSYLDSPSGYTF. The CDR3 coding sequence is TGTGCCAGCAGTTACCTGGACAGTCCAAGCGGCTACACCTTC.

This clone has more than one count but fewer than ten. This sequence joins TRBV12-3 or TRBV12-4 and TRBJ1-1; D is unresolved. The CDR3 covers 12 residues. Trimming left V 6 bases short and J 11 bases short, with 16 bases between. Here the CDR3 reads CASSPGTPGAFF. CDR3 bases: TGTGCCAGCAGCCCGGGTACACCGGGGGCTTTCTTT.

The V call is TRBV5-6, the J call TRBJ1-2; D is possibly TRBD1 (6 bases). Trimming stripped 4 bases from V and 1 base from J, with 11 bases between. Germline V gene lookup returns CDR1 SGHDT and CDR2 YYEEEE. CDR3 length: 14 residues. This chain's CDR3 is CASSPWTVNYGYTF. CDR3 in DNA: TGTGCCAGCAGCCCGTGGACAGTTAACTATGGCTACACCTTC.

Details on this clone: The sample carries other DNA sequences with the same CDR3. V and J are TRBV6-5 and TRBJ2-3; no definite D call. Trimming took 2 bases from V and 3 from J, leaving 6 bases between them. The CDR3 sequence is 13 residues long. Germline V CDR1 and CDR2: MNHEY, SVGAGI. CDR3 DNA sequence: TGTGCCAGCAGTTACGGCCAGACAGATACGCAGTATTTT. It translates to CASSYGQTDTQYF.

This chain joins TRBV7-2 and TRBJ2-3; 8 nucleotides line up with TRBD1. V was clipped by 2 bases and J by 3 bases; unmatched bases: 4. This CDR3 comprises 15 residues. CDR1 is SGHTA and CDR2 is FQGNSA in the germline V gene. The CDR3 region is CASSLRQGKTDTQYF. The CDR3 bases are TGTGCCAGCAGCTTACGACAGGGGAAGACAGATACGCAGTATTTT. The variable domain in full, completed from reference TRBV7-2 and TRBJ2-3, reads GAGVSQSPSNKVTEKGKDVELRCDPISGHTALYWYRQSLGQGLEFLIYFQGNSAPDKSGLPSDRFSAERTGGSVSTLTIQRTQQEDSAVYLCASSLRQGKTDTQYFGPGTRLTVL.

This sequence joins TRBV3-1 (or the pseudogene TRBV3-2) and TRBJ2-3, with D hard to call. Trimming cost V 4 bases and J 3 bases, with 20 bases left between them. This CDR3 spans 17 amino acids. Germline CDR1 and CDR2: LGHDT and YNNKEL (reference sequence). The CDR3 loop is CASSPRLGRPRTDTQYF. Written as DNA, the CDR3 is TGTGCCAGCAGCCCTCGCCTGGGCAGACCACGGACAGATACGCAGTATTTT.

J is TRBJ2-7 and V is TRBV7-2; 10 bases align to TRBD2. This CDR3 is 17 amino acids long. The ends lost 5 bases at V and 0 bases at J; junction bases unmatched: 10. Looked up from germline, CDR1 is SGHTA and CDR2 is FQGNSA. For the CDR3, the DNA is TGTGCCAGCAGCGCAGGCCCTAGCGGGAGCTACTCCTACGAGCAGTACTTC. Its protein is CASSAGPSGSYSYEQYF.

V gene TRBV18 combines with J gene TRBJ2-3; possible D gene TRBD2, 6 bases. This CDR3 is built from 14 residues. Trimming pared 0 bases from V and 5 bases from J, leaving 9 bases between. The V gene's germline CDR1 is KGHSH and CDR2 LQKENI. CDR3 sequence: CASSPPGRGDTQYF. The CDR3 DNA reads TGTGCCAGCTCACCACCGGGGCGGGGAGATACGCAGTATTTT.